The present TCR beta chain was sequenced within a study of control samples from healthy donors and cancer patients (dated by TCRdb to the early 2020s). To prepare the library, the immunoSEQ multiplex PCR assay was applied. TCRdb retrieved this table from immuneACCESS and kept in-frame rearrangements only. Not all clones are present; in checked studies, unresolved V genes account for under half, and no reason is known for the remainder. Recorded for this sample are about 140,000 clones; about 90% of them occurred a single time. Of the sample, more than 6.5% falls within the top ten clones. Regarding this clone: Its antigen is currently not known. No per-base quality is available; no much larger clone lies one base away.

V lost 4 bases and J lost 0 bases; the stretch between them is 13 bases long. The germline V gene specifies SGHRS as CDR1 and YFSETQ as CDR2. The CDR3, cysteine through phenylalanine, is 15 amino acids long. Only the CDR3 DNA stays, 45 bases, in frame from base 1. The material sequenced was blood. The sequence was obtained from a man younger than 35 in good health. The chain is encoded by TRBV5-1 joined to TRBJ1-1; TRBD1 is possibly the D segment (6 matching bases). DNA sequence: TGCGCCAGCAGCGTTCAGGGGATTATGAACACTGAAGCTTTCTTT. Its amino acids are CASSVQGIMNTEAFF.